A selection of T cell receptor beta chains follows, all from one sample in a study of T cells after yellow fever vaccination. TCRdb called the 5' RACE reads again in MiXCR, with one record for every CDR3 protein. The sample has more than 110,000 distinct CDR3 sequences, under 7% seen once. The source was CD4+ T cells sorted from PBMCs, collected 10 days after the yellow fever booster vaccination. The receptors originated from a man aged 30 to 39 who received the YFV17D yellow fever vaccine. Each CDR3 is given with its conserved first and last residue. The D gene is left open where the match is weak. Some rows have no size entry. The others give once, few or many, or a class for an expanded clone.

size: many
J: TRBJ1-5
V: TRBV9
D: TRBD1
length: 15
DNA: TGTGCCAGCACCCCGACAGGGGAAAGCAATCAGCCCCAGCATTTT
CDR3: CASTPTGESNQPQHF

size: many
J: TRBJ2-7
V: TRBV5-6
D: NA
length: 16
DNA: TGTGCCAGCAGCCCGGTCCCTGGGCCCAACTCCTACGAGCAGTACTTC
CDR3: CASSPVPGPNSYEQYF

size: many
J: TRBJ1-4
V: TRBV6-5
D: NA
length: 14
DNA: TGTGCCAGCAGTTCCCAGATGGACGGGGAAAAACTGTTTTTT
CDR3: CASSSQMDGEKLFF

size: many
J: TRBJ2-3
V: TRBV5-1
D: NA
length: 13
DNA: TGCGCCAGCAGAACGCCCCAAGGCAATACGCAGTATTTT
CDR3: CASRTPQGNTQYF

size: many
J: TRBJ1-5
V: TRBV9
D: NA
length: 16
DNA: TGTGCCAGCAGCGTAGCAGGGGAGGAGGGCAATCAGCCCCAGCATTTT
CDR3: CASSVAGEEGNQPQHF

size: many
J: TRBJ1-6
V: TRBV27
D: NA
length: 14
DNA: TGTGCCAGCAGTTTTGCCACGTATAATTCACCCCTCCACTTT
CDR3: CASSFATYNSPLHF

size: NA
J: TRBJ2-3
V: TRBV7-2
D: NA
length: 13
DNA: TGTGCCAGCAGCTTCCCGAGTACAGATACGCAGTATTTT
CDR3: CASSFPSTDTQYF

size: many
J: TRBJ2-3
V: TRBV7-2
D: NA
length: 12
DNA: TGTGCCAGCAGCCGGAGGCCCGATACGCAGTATTTT
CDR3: CASSRRPDTQYF

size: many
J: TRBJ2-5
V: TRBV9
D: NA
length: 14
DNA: TGTGCCAGCAGCGCCGGGGGGCTAGCGGAGACCCAGTACTTC
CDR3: CASSAGGLAETQYF

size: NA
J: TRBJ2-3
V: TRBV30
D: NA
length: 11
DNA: TGTGCCTGGAGCACATCAGATACGCAGTATTTT
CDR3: CAWSTSDTQYF

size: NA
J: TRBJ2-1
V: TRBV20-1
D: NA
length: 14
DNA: TGCAGTGCTAGTATCCGGGAGTCCTACAATGAGCAGTTCTTC
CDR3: CSASIRESYNEQFF

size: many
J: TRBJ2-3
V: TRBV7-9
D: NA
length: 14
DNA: TGTGCCAGCAGCTTAGATGTGAGCGTCAGTGCGCAGTATTTT
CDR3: CASSLDVSVSAQYF

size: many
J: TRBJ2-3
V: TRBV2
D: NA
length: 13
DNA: TGTGCCAGCAGGGTGGAGGGCACAGATACGCAGTATTTT
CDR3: CASRVEGTDTQYF

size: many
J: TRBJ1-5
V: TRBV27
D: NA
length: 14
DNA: TGTGCCAGTTGGACTCGACTGCACAATCAGCCCCAGCATTTT
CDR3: CASWTRLHNQPQHF

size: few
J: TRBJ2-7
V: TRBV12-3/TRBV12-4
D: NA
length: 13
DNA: TGTGCCTCCCGGGGGCAGGATCCCTACGAGCAGTACTTC
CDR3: CASRGQDPYEQYF

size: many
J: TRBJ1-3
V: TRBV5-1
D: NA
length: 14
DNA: TGCGCCAGCTACGATGGGAGTCCTGGAAACACCATATATTTT
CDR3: CASYDGSPGNTIYF

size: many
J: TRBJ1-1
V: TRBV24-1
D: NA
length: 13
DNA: TGTGCCACCAGTGATCCCTCTGGCCGTGAAGCTTTCTTT
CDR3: CATSDPSGREAFF

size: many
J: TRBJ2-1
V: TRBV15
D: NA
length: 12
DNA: TGTGCCACCAGCAGAGATCTGGGGAGAGAGTTCTTC
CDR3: CATSRDLGREFF

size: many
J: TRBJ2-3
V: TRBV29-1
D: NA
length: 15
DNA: TGCAGCCCTGCGGGCGGACCCCTTAGTACAGATACGCAGTATTTT
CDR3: CSPAGGPLSTDTQYF

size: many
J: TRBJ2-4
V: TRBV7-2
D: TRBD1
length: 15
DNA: TGTGCCAGCAGTCGTGACAGGGTGGCCAAAAACATTCAGTACTTC
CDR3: CASSRDRVAKNIQYF

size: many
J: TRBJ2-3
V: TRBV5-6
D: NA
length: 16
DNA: TGTGCCAGCAGCCCGGGAAGGCACCCTTACACAGATACGCAGTATTTT
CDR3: CASSPGRHPYTDTQYF

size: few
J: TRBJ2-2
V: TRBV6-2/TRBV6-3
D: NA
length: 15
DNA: TGTGCCACCGCCTTGGACTTCAGTTCGACCGGGGAGCTGTTTTTT
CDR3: CATALDFSSTGELFF

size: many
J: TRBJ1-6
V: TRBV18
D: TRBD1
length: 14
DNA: TGTGCCAGCTCACCAGGACAGGACCGTTCACCCCTCCACTTT
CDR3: CASSPGQDRSPLHF

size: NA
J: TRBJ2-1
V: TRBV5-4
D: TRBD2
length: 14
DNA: TGTGCCAGCAGCACTAGCGGGAGGTACAATGAGCAGTTCTTC
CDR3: CASSTSGRYNEQFF

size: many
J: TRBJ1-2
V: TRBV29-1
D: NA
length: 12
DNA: TGCAGCGTTGAAACACCTTTCTATGGCTACACCTTC
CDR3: CSVETPFYGYTF

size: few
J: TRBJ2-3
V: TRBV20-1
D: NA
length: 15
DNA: TGCAGTGCCGCACCCAAGAAGCGGGGCACAGATACGCAGTATTTT
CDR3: CSAAPKKRGTDTQYF

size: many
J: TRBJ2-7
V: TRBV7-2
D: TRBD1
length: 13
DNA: TGTGCCAGCAGCCAAACTAGGACAGGAGAGCAGTACTTC
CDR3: CASSQTRTGEQYF

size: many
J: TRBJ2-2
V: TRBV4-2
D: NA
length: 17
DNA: TGTGCCAGCAGCCAAGATCTGGGCAGGACGAACACCGGGGAGCTGTTTTTT
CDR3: CASSQDLGRTNTGELFF

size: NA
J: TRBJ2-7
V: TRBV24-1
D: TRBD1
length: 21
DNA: TGTGCCACCAGTGATTTGGGTTACACCACTCGGGGGACAGGGAAGACCTACGAGCAGTACTTC
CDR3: CATSDLGYTTRGTGKTYEQYF

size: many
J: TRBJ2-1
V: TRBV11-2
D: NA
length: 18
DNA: TGTGCCAGCAGCTTAAGCTCTTCTGGCTTCCCCTCCTACAATGAGCAGTTCTTC
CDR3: CASSLSSSGFPSYNEQFF

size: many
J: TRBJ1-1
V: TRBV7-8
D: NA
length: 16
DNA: TGTGCCAGCAGCTTAGTGTATAGGCCCCTAAACACTGAAGCTTTCTTT
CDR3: CASSLVYRPLNTEAFF

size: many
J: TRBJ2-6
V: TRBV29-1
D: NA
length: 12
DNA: TGCAGCGTTGCCAGCGGGGCCAACGTCCTGACTTTC
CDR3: CSVASGANVLTF

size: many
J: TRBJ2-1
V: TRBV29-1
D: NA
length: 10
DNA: TGCAGCGCCGCGCTCGATGAGCAGTTCTTC
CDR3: CSAALDEQFF

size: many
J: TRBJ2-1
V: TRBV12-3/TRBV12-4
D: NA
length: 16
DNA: TGTGCCAGCGCGTCCTGGGTTCAGACCGGACACAATGAGCAGTTCTTC
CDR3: CASASWVQTGHNEQFF

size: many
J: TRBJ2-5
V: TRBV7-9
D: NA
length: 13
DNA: TGTGCCAGCAGCTCCCTAGGTCTCGAGACCCAGTACTTC
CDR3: CASSSLGLETQYF

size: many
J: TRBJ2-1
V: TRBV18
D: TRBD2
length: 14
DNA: TGTGCCAGCTCACCTTTGGCGGGAGCCTATGAGCAGTTCTTC
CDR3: CASSPLAGAYEQFF

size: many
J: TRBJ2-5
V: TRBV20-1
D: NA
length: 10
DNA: TGCAGTGCTAGAGAAGAGACCCAGTACTTC
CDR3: CSAREETQYF

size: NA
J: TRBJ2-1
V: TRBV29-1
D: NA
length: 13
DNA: TGCAGCGTTGAAGAAAGGGGGCTAGCGTCGTCGTTCTTC
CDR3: CSVEERGLASSFF

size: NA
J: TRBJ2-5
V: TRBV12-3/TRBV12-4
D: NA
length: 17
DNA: TGTGCCAGCAGTCCCCGCTTCGGGCGGGCTGGGCAAGAGACCCAGTACTTC
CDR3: CASSPRFGRAGQETQYF

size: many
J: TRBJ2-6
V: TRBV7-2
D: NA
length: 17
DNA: TGTGCCAGCAGCTTAGCGAGAAGGGGCCCTGGGGCCAACGTCCTGACTTTC
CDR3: CASSLARRGPGANVLTF

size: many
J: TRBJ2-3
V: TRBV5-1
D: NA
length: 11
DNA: TGCGCCAGCACTGGGGCAGATACGCAGTATTTT
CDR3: CASTGADTQYF

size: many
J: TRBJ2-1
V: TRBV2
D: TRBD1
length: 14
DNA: TGTGCCAGTGCCTCGGGACAGGGGGACAATGAGCAGTTCTTC
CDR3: CASASGQGDNEQFF

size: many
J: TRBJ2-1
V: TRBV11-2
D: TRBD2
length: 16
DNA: TGTGCCAGCAGTTATAGCGGGAGGGCCTCCTACAATGAGCAGTTCTTC
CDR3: CASSYSGRASYNEQFF